The 28 T cell receptor beta chains in this list originate from one sample, sequenced in a study of beta chain features in type 1 diabetes. Study conclusions and caveats: Shortening of TCRB CDR3s, moderate but significant, appeared in all four CD4+ subsets of Type 1 diabetes patients.

Their antigen targets remain unknown. Expressed TCRB transcripts got sequenced, as all isolated RNA was reverse transcribed. Profiled with immunoSEQ multiplex PCR; TCRdb holds only in-frame clones, not every one. The repertoire includes around 280,000 clones, about 15% of them detected once, and less than 0.02% sits in the top ten. Material: naive CD4+ T cells from blood. These receptors all come from a man aged 18 to 29 with type 1 diabetes.

This rearrangement joins TRBV9 to TRBJ1-1; 7 bases are a match to TRBD1. The CDR3 totals 15 residues. V dropped 4 bases and J dropped 6; count of bases not matched to a gene: 12. Looked up from germline, CDR1 is SGDLS and CDR2 is YYNGEE. The CDR3 protein is CASSPRDRASAEAFF. The CDR3 DNA is TGTGCCAGCAGCCCCCGAGACAGGGCCTCCGCTGAAGCTTTCTTT.

This clone was detected a few times. The rearrangement joins TRBV27 to TRBJ1-2; D perhaps matches TRBD1 (6 bases). V lost 4 bases and J lost 0, with 12 bases in between. Germline CDR1 reads MNHEY; CDR2 reads SMNVEV (reference sequence). The CDR3 totals 15 residues. CDR3: CASSSRTDPNYGYTF. CDR3 sequence (DNA): TGTGCCAGCAGTTCTAGGACAGACCCTAACTATGGCTACACCTTC.

This clone was observed a few times. V gene TRBV27 combines with J gene TRBJ2-3; no definite D call. Trimming shortened V by 8 bases and J by 1 base, and 13 bases separated the two germline ends. The CDR3 totals 14 residues. Germline loops: CDR1 MNHEY, CDR2 SMNVEV (reference sequence). CDR3 in amino acids: CASSKAQGTDTQYF. DNA of the CDR3: TGTGCCAGCTCAAAAGCCCAGGGCACAGATACGCAGTATTTT.

This clone was counted a few times. This rearrangement joins TRBV19 to TRBJ2-7; D ambiguous. Trimming stripped 5 bases from V and 3 bases from J, with 11 bases between. This CDR3 has 13 residues. CDR1 LNHDA and CDR2 SQIVND come from the germline V gene (reference sequence). The CDR3 is CASSGQVNYEQYF. The CDR3 DNA sequence: TGTGCCAGTAGTGGGCAGGTGAACTACGAGCAGTACTTC.

This clone was detected a few times. This chain joins TRBV29-1 and TRBJ2-1; 9 positions agree with TRBD2. Trimming at V came to 3 bases and at J to 3 bases, leaving 0 bases not matched to a gene. CDR3 size: 13 residues. The germline gives CDR1 SQVTM, CDR2 ANQGSEA. The CDR3 loop reads CSVETSGYNEQFF. The DNA for the CDR3 is TGCAGCGTTGAGACTAGCGGCTACAATGAGCAGTTCTTC.

This chain links TRBV9 with TRBJ1-2; D remains ambiguous. This CDR3 is built from 14 residues. Deletions cut 0 bases from V and 1 base from J, with 7 bases between. CDR1 SGDLS and CDR2 YYNGEE come from the germline V gene. CDR3 sequence reads: CASSVDSLNYGYTF. The DNA for the CDR3 is TGTGCCAGCAGCGTAGACAGTCTTAACTATGGCTACACCTTC.

A few counts support this clone. V is TRBV11-2 and J is TRBJ1-1; 8 nucleotides agree with TRBD1. CDR1 and CDR2 (germline): SGHAT, FQNNGV. The CDR3 sequence is 15 residues long. With 5 bases clipped from V and 1 base from J, the junction kept 6 bases outside the gene matches. CDR3 sequence (DNA): TGTGCCAGCAGCCCCAGGGACAGGACGAACACTGAAGCTTTCTTT. Protein: CASSPRDRTNTEAFF.

This chain links TRBV2 with TRBJ2-1, with 8 positions matching TRBD2. CDR3 size: 15 residues. Germline V gene sequence: CDR1 SNHLY, CDR2 FYNNEI. The trim removed 6 bases at V and 8 bases at J, leaving 12 bases unmatched. The DNA for the CDR3 is TGTGCCAGCAGGAACGCGGGACTAGGAAGCGATGAGCAGTTCTTC. It encodes CASRNAGLGSDEQFF.

The gene calls are TRBV5-1 and TRBJ2-1; D uncertain. Germline CDR1 reads SGHRS; CDR2 reads YFSETQ. The V end lost 4 bases, the J end lost 7 bases, and 15 bases lay between the germline ends. The CDR3 contains 14 residues. This chain's CDR3 is CASSQDLISNEQFF. DNA of the CDR3: TGCGCCAGCAGCCAAGACTTGATTTCAAATGAGCAGTTCTTC.

This clone appeared a few times. The chain joins TRBV29-1 to TRBJ1-2, with D possibly being TRBD1 (6 bases). Germline assignment: CDR1 SQVTM and CDR2 ANQGSEA. V lost 0 bases and J lost 4, with 9 bases in between. CDR3 length: 13 amino acids. The CDR3 spells CSVEEQGVYGYTF. CDR3 bases: TGCAGCGTTGAAGAACAGGGAGTCTATGGCTACACCTTC. Full variable domain (outside the CDR3, taken from reference TRBV29-1 and TRBJ1-2): SAVISQKPSRDICQRGTSLTIQCQVDSQVTMMFWYRQQPGQSLTLIATANQGSEATYESGFVIDKFPISRPNLTFSTLTVSNMSPEDSSIYLCSVEEQGVYGYTFGSGTRLTVV.

The chain couples TRBV18 to TRBJ2-2; D is perhaps TRBD1 (6 bases). The germline V gene encodes CDR1 KGHSH and CDR2 LQKENI. V shed 3 bases and J shed 4 bases, with 15 bases lying between them. The CDR3 consists of 16 residues. This CDR3 is CASSPRDNTFTGELFF. CDR3 in DNA: TGTGCCAGCTCACCCCGGGACAATACCTTCACCGGGGAGCTGTTTTTT. The whole variable domain, remainder taken from reference TRBV18 and TRBJ2-2, is NAGVMQNPRHLVRRRGQEARLRCSPMKGHSHVYWYRQLPEEGLKFMVYLQKENIIDESGMPKERFSAEFPKEGPSILRIQQVVRGDSAAYFCASSPRDNTFTGELFFGEGSRLTVL.

This rearrangement joins TRBV7-9 to TRBJ1-5; unclear D gene. The V gene's germline CDR1 is SEHNR and CDR2 FQNEAQ (reference sequence). The CDR3 totals 18 residues. The germline V and J ends were trimmed by 3 bases and 0 bases, with 18 bases remaining between them. CDR3 DNA sequence: TGTGCCAGCAGCTTTGAATTCCCTGGGCAGAATAGCAATCAGCCCCAGCATTTT. Its protein product is CASSFEFPGQNSNQPQHF.

This clone appeared a few times. The genes are TRBV6-5 and TRBJ1-2, with D possibly TRBD1 on 5 matching bases. The germline V and J ends were trimmed by 2 bases and 5 bases, with 12 bases remaining between them. The CDR3 totals 14 residues. Germline lookup yields CDR1 MNHEY and CDR2 SVGAGI. Here the CDR3 DNA reads TGTGCCAGCAGTTACAGGGCAGGGCCATATGGCTACACCTTC. Protein product: CASSYRAGPYGYTF.

This clone appeared a few times. This chain connects TRBV11-2 to TRBJ2-7, with D unclear. CDR1 is SGHAT and CDR2 is FQNNGV in the germline V gene. The CDR3 loop spans 16 amino acids. Trimming took 0 bases from V and 4 from J, leaving 16 bases between them. CDR3 protein: CASSLERFGRPYEQYF. Written as DNA, the CDR3 is TGTGCCAGCAGCTTAGAACGGTTCGGCAGGCCTTACGAGCAGTACTTC.

This chain uses TRBV5-4 with TRBJ1-3; tentatively, D is TRBD1 (6 bases). V was pared by 3 bases and J by 0 bases, with 13 bases between. The germline V gene has CDR1 SGHNT and CDR2 YYREEE (reference sequence). The length of the CDR3 is 16 residues. CDR3 protein: CASSSGQLSSGNTIYF. CDR3 bases: TGTGCCAGCAGCTCAGGACAGTTAAGCTCTGGAAACACCATATATTTT.

This CDR3 is CASSPGTSGTYEQYF. The CDR3 DNA is TGTGCCAGCAGTCCCGGGACTAGCGGCACCTACGAGCAGTACTTC. The chain couples TRBV28 to TRBJ2-7, with TRBD2 matching over 11 bases. CDR3 size: 15 residues. The V gene's germline CDR1 is MDHEN and CDR2 SYDVKM. Losses at the gene ends were 5 bases for V and 2 bases for J; bases not matched to a gene: 5.

This clone was seen a few times. The gene calls are TRBV5-6 and TRBJ2-5, with 7 nucleotides matching TRBD2. The V segment lost 4 bases and the J segment 5 bases; nucleotides outside the gene matches: 11. Germline-derived CDR1 and CDR2 are SGHDT and YYEEEE. The CDR3 sequence is 15 residues long. The CDR3 loop reads CASSVGGGPGETQYF. The CDR3 DNA reads TGTGCCAGCAGCGTGGGGGGAGGGCCTGGGGAGACCCAGTACTTC.

The chain combines TRBV5-6 with TRBJ1-2, with TRBD1 as a possible D gene (6 bases). V lost 4 bases and J lost 13, with 11 bases in between. Germline V gives CDR1 SGHDT, CDR2 YYEEEE. There are 10 residues in the CDR3. The CDR3 DNA follows: TGTGCCAGCAGCATGGGGGGGCTCACCTTC. This codes for CASSMGGLTF.

This clone has just a few counts. The chain employs TRBV5-4 and TRBJ2-7, with D perhaps TRBD2 (6 bases). The CDR3 has 14 amino acids. V was cut by 2 bases and J by 0 bases, with 9 bases left in between. Looked up from germline, CDR1 is SGHNT and CDR2 is YYREEE (reference sequence). DNA for the CDR3: TGTGCCAGCAGCTTCGGGACTTTCTCCTACGAGCAGTACTTC. Translation gives CASSFGTFSYEQYF.

This clone was recorded a few times. This chain links TRBV9 with TRBJ2-7, with D unresolved. V was cut by 2 bases and J by 5 bases, with 8 bases left in between. The CDR3 consists of 12 residues. Germline V gene data show CDR1 as SGDLS and CDR2 as YYNGEE. The CDR3 here is CASSVNEDEQYF. In DNA form, the CDR3 reads TGTGCCAGCAGCGTGAACGAGGACGAGCAGTACTTC.

This clone was seen more than once but under ten times. The chain has TRBV6-6 and TRBJ1-2, with 9 bases matching TRBD1. CDR3 length: 12 residues. Germline V gives CDR1 MNHNY, CDR2 SVGAGI (reference sequence). With 5 bases clipped from V and 7 bases from J, the junction kept 2 bases outside the gene matches. The DNA of the CDR3 is TGTGCCAGCAGTGGGACAGGGTCTGGCTACACCTTC. This sequence encodes CASSGTGSGYTF.

V is TRBV7-2 and J is TRBJ1-2; a possible D gene is TRBD1 (5 bases). Trimming shortened V by 4 bases and J by 3 bases, and 12 bases separated the two germline ends. The germline V gene has CDR1 SGHTA and CDR2 FQGNSA. The length of the CDR3 is 14 residues. As DNA, the CDR3 is TGTGCCAGCAGCTACCAACCGGGGGACTATGGCTACACCTTC. Translating it yields CASSYQPGDYGYTF.

This rearrangement joins TRBV5-6 to TRBJ2-7; 7 bases align to TRBD1. In germline, CDR1 is SGHDT, CDR2 YYEEEE. The CDR3 totals 15 residues. V lost 0 bases to trimming and J lost 0 bases; unmatched junction nucleotides: 3. For the CDR3, the DNA is TGTGCCAGCAGCTTGGCCGGGACAGTCTCCTACGAGCAGTACTTC. Its protein is CASSLAGTVSYEQYF.

This clone has only a few counts. The chain carries TRBV9 and TRBJ2-1; 10 nucleotides line up with TRBD2. The CDR3 spans 16 residues. The germline V gene has CDR1 SGDLS and CDR2 YYNGEE. V lost 2 bases to trimming and J lost 6 bases; unmatched junction nucleotides: 8. CDR3 coding DNA: TGTGCCAGCAGCGTTAGTGGGCTAGCGGGGGCCAATGAGCAGTTCTTC. Amino acids: CASSVSGLAGANEQFF. The variable domain in full, completed from reference TRBV9 and TRBJ2-1, reads DSGVTQTPKHLITATGQRVTLRCSPRSGDLSVYWYQQSLDQGLQFLIQYYNGEERAKGNILERFSAQQFPDLHSELNLSSLELGDSALYFCASSVSGLAGANEQFFGPGTRLTVL.

The chain carries TRBV7-2 and TRBJ2-7, with D possibly TRBD2 on 6 matching bases. This CDR3 comprises 15 residues. In germline, CDR1 is SGHTA, CDR2 FQGNSA. V lost 5 bases to trimming and J lost 7 bases, with 21 bases between them. The CDR3 coding sequence is TGTGCCAGCAGCACCTACGGGGCCGGGGGTGGAGAGCAGTACTTC. Protein product: CASSTYGAGGGEQYF. Looking up the rest from reference TRBV7-2 and TRBJ2-7 gives the full variable domain: GAGVSQSPSNKVTEKGKDVELRCDPISGHTALYWYRQSLGQGLEFLIYFQGNSAPDKSGLPSDRFSAERTGGSVSTLTIQRTQQEDSAVYLCASSTYGAGGGEQYFGPGTRLTVT.

This clone occurred once. The V and J genes are TRBV27 and TRBJ2-5; D is ambiguous. The germline CDR1 and CDR2 sequences are MNHEY and SMNVEV (reference sequence). There are 16 residues in the CDR3. Deletions cut 1 base from V and 2 bases from J, with 14 bases between. CDR3 sequence: CASSLFGSKRQETQYF. The CDR3 nucleotides are TGTGCCAGCAGTTTATTCGGTTCGAAGCGTCAAGAGACCCAGTACTTC.

The table lists this clone with a few counts. The chain links TRBV7-2 to TRBJ2-3; no firm D call. The CDR3 contains 14 residues. The ends were cut back, 1 base at V and 4 bases at J, with 9 bases in the middle. CDR1 is SGHTA and CDR2 is FQGNSA in the germline V gene. The CDR3: CASSLGVGADTQYF. CDR3 DNA sequence: TGTGCCAGCAGCTTAGGGGTGGGCGCAGATACGCAGTATTTT.

This clone was recorded once. A junction boundary mismatches the germline segment, possibly from a read error. V is TRBV6-1 and J is TRBJ2-5; D uncertain. The CDR3 runs to 12 residues. The germline V gene has CDR1 MNHNS and CDR2 SASEGT. This CDR3 reads CASSEDKETQYF. The CDR3 DNA reads as TGTGCCAGCAGCGAAGATAAAGAGACCCAGTACTTC.